Listed here is a single T cell receptor (beta chain). This entry comes from a study of blood T cell repertoires in COVID-19. Overall study: Researchers got acute and convalescent COVID-19 samples from the United States, Italy and Spain.

CDR1 and CDR2 from the germline V gene are KGHDR and SFDVKD. Trimming stripped 4 bases from V and 4 bases from J, with 12 bases between. The CDR3 sequence is 15 residues long. In the original workflow: The authors estimated nucleated cell counts from reference gene primer amplification. The method was immunoSEQ multiplex PCR; TCRdb's version includes in-frame clones alone and lacks a portion of them. That table is the source of V, J and clone size, and D and trimming were worked out from the DNA. The table records approximately 74,000 clones, roughly 90% of them present only once. This sequence joins TRBV24-1 and TRBJ2-2; TRBD1 is a possible D gene (5 bases). The TCR was taken from an older woman with active COVID-19. The sequencing input was peripheral blood. The CDR3 loop reads CATSEPGIGTGELFF. The CDR3 DNA sequence: TGTGCCACCAGTGAACCAGGGATTGGCACCGGGGAGCTGTTTTTT.